This T cell receptor (beta chain) was observed in a study of T cell clonality in common variable immunodeficiency. The J segment lost 4 bases and the V segment lost 2 bases, leaving 7 bases of the junction unmatched. The CDR3 is made up of 16 amino acids. Germline-derived CDR1 and CDR2 are SGHVS and FQNEAQ. In its sample, this clone was seen a few times. The read ends 3 residues early relative to the CDR3; the germline J gene fills the gap. TCRdb's copy holds only in-frame clones and misses some; the assay was immunoSEQ multiplex PCR. This record lists tens of thousands of clones, none seen once only, and the top ten clones contain about an eighth.

This sequence originates from a person aged 18-70 years in good health. The sequenced sample was peripheral blood mononuclear cells. The V and J genes are TRBV7-8 and TRBJ2-3, with 9 bases matching TRBD2. CDR3 DNA, as far as it was read: TGTGCCAGCAGCTTATGGGGCGGGGGGGGTGCAGATACG. Its protein product is CASSLWGGGGADT. Given in full, the CDR3 is CASSLWGGGGADTQYF.